This is a list of T cell receptor beta chains from one sample in a study of CD8 T cells in Susac syndrome. TCRdb redid the calling of the immunoSEQ multiplex PCR reads with MiXCR, one entry per CDR3 protein. The sample lists under 250,000 distinct CDR3 sequences; approximately 94% were seen once. The sequenced sample was CD4+ T cells from PBMCs. These receptors were collected from a human donor with Susac syndrome. Each CDR3 is given without its conserved first and last residue. The D gene is left open where the match is weak.

ASSSGVGKTQY,TRBV5-1,11,-
ASSSGQAEGYGYT,TRBV5-1,13,TRBD1
ASSLGSNEKLF,TRBV7-2,11,-
ASKRGPQETQY,TRBV5-1,11,-
ASSIATGDTYEQY,TRBV19,13,-
ASSFGVPDTQY,TRBV27,11,-
ASSLAQPWANYGYT,TRBV12-3/TRBV12-4,14,-
ASSLEVRWAYGYT,TRBV5-5,13,-
ASSVRGSRYTDTQY,TRBV9,14,-
AWTFKQGTEAF,TRBV30,11,-
ATSGGSANTGELF,TRBV24-1,13,-
ASSLAPTQNYGYT,TRBV7-2,13,-
ASSLSLDGKLF,TRBV5-1,11,-
ASSDSGGTDTQY,TRBV6-5,12,-
ASWDSGRLNTEAF,TRBV5-1,13,-
SAADRGFYNEQF,TRBV20-1,12,TRBD1
ASSPRTGMEVTTEAF,TRBV5-6,15,TRBD1
ASSLARLGHGYT,TRBV7-8,12,-
ASSHRTGQNIQY,TRBV4-3,12,TRBD1
SARMGETQY,TRBV20-1,9,-
ASSASGLHYEQY,TRBV7-2,12,-
ASSVEELDGSPLH,TRBV9,13,-
ASSQEQAGGGTDTQY,TRBV4-2,15,TRBD2
ASSLGAPQGAYEQY,TRBV5-1,14,-
ASSQEFGTPQF,TRBV4-3,11,-
SARDKGRGARDSNQPQH,TRBV20-1,17,-
ASSLFAARGRGEAF,TRBV7-8,14,TRBD1
ASTAEHGTDHTGELF,TRBV6-1,15,TRBD1
AILASGNTEAF,TRBV19,11,-
ASSGLAGGPNTDTQY,TRBV5-1,15,TRBD2
AGKRGLTDTQY,TRBV2,11,TRBD1
ASSSRGPMNTEAF,TRBV6-2/TRBV6-3,13,-
STGPSGVGDNQPQH,TRBV20-1,14,-
ASSRGGPGEAF,TRBV11-2,11,-
ASIPGGGEKLF,TRBV2,11,-
SARVLAGTNTGELF,TRBV20-1,14,TRBD2
ASSPSRPDTQY,TRBV6-5,11,-
ASSPDTPSYNEQF,TRBV7-8,13,-
ASSARTGPGGTEAF,TRBV2,14,TRBD1